One sample yielded the 7 T cell receptor beta chains listed below, sequenced in a study of T-cell memory formation after mild COVID-19. One entry per CDR3 protein results from TCRdb running MiXCR on the 5' RACE reads. In the table there are more than 450,000 distinct CDR3 sequences, roughly 18% of which are singletons. Sequencing used PBMCs or a T cell subset sorted from them (not recorded which). These receptors originate from an adult woman who had mild COVID-19 (a few samples of this study predate the infection). Cell type and time point are not known.

The rearrangement joins TRBV7-8 to TRBJ2-7; D possibly corresponds to TRBD1 (6 bases). The CDR3 is 14 residues long. The germline CDR1 and CDR2 sequences are SGHVS and FQNEAQ. V was pared by 1 base and J by 5 bases, with 12 bases between. The CDR3 DNA sequence: TGTGCCAGCAGCTTAGGAGGTCACAGGGACGAGCAGTACTTC. Translation gives CASSLGGHRDEQYF.

Ten or more counts support this clonotype. V usage is TRBV24-1 and J usage is TRBJ2-5; 7 bases are a match to TRBD2. Germline lookup yields CDR1 KGHDR and CDR2 SFDVKD. CDR3 length: 14 amino acids. V dropped 4 bases and J dropped 4; count of bases not matched to a gene: 5. The CDR3 nucleotides are TGTGCCACCAGTGACAGGTTAGCGGGAGAGACCCAGTACTTC. It yields the protein CATSDRLAGETQYF.

In its sample, this clonotype was seen a few times. The rearrangement joins TRBV7-3 to TRBJ2-5, with D tentatively TRBD1 (6 bases). V lost 5 bases and J 5 bases, leaving 12 bases between the germline ends. The length of the CDR3 is 13 residues. Per germline, CDR1 SGHTA and CDR2 FQGTGA. The CDR3 loop is CASSADSWETQYF. DNA for the CDR3: TGTGCCAGCAGCGCGGACAGCTGGGAGACCCAGTACTTC.

This chain links TRBV10-3 with TRBJ1-5, with 8 bases lining up with TRBD1. J gave up 6 bases and V 3 bases, and 4 bases lay outside the gene matches. CDR1 ENHRY and CDR2 SYGVKD come from the germline V gene. This CDR3 spans 14 amino acids. The CDR3: CAISEQGESQPQHF. As DNA, the CDR3 is TGTGCCATCAGTGAACAGGGGGAAAGTCAGCCCCAGCATTTT.

The gene calls are TRBV30 and TRBJ1-2, with D tentatively TRBD1 (5 bases). Germline CDR1 GTSNPN, CDR2 SVGIG (reference sequence). This CDR3 region has 13 residues. V was clipped by 4 bases and J by 2 bases, with 11 bases between them. In nucleotides, the CDR3 is TGTGCCTGGACGGCCAGGGTCAACTATGGCTACACCTTC. This gives the protein CAWTARVNYGYTF.

The V gene is TRBV7-9, the J gene TRBJ2-7; 11 positions match TRBD2. V trimming: 7 bases; J trimming: 7 bases; junction bases outside the gene matches: 12. Germline V lookup: CDR1 SEHNR, CDR2 FQNEAQ (reference sequence). The CDR3 extends over 15 amino acids. In DNA, the CDR3 is TGTGCCAGCAACCGACTGACTAGCGGGGAAGTTGAGCAGTACTTC. Translating it yields CASNRLTSGEVEQYF.

This sequence joins TRBV12-3 or TRBV12-4 and TRBJ2-2, with 8 bases identical to TRBD1. Losses at the gene ends were 3 bases for V and 5 bases for J; bases not matched to a gene: 8. The CDR3 is made up of 16 amino acids. CDR3 residues: CASSFSPGGGTGELFF. The CDR3 coding sequence is TGTGCCAGCAGTTTCAGCCCAGGGGGCGGAACCGGGGAGCTGTTTTTT.